Shown below are 21 T cell receptor beta chains from a single sample sequenced in a study of blood T cell repertoires in COVID-19 (dated by TCRdb to the early 2020s). Library creation used the immunoSEQ multiplex PCR assay. Here the immuneACCESS table is served through TCRdb, limited to in-frame sequences with V and J called. Missing clones are a known gap in these copies; in checked studies unresolved V genes cover under half, and the rest lacks a known reason. This sample comprises 100,000 to 150,000 clones, roughly 85% of them detected only once. The ten largest clones represent more than 6.5% of the sample. Sequencing was done on a sample of peripheral blood. Source of these receptors: a man older than 75 with active or convalescent COVID-19.

The rearrangement joins TRBV27 to TRBJ2-7; D unresolved. CDR3 length: 14 amino acids. V shed 5 bases and J shed 3 bases, with 14 bases lying between them. In germline, CDR1 is MNHEY, CDR2 SMNVEV (reference sequence). CDR3 loop: CASSTAVEVYEQYF. Written as DNA, the CDR3 is TGTGCCAGCAGTACCGCCGTAGAGGTCTACGAGCAGTACTTC.

Written as DNA, the CDR3 is TGTGCCAGCAGTTACTTGAGCAGGGGCACTGAAGCTTTCTTT. Protein sequence: CASSYLSRGTEAFF. The chain links TRBV6-5 to TRBJ1-1, with a possible D match to TRBD1 (6 bases). The germline V gene has CDR1 MNHEY and CDR2 SVGAGI. The V and J ends lost 1 base and 4 bases respectively, with 10 bases between them. This CDR3 comprises 14 residues.

The chain is built from TRBV24-1 and TRBJ2-5; 10 bases are a match to TRBD2. The length of the CDR3 is 17 residues. Germline CDR1 and CDR2: KGHDR and SFDVKD. V lost 2 bases and J lost 2; bases outside the gene matches: 7. CDR3 sequence: CATSDSGLAVSQETQYF. In DNA form, the CDR3 reads TGTGCCACCAGTGATTCCGGACTAGCGGTTTCACAAGAGACCCAGTACTTC.

CDR3 residues: CASSEGHWQPQHF. The CDR3 DNA follows: TGTGCCAGCAGCGAGGGGCATTGGCAGCCCCAGCATTTT. This sequence joins TRBV9 and TRBJ1-5, with D possibly TRBD1 on 5 matching bases. This CDR3 has 13 amino acids. Trimming stripped 3 bases from V and 7 bases from J, with 11 bases between. Per the germline V gene, CDR1 is SGDLS and CDR2 is YYNGEE.

This clone was detected only once. The chain has TRBV7-8 and TRBJ1-5; TRBD1 matches 8 bases. CDR3 length: 15 amino acids. Trimming removed 7 bases from V and 5 bases from J; junction bases left unmatched: 10. Germline V gene data show CDR1 as SGHVS and CDR2 as FQNEAQ. CDR3 sequence reads: CASTGQGGIHQPQHF. The CDR3 nucleotides are TGTGCCAGCACCGGACAGGGCGGTATCCATCAGCCCCAGCATTTT.

The chain is built from TRBV25-1 and TRBJ2-2; D is possibly TRBD1 (8 bases). Germline CDR1 reads MGHDK; CDR2 reads SYGVNS. This CDR3 comprises 17 residues. V gave up 8 bases and J gave up 6 bases, with 25 bases separating them. CDR3 region: CASAYEAGQAYAGELFF. The CDR3 DNA follows: TGTGCCAGCGCCTACGAAGCGGGACAGGCCTACGCCGGGGAGCTGTTTTTT. The full variable domain, rest sourced from reference TRBV25-1 and TRBJ2-2, is EADIYQTPRYLVIGTGKKITLECSQTMGHDKMYWYQQDPGMELHLIHYSYGVNSTEKGDLSSESTVSRIRTEHFPLTLESARPSHTSQYLCASAYEAGQAYAGELFFGEGSRLTVL.

The genes are TRBV5-1 and TRBJ2-7; weak D call: TRBD2 (5 bases). Trimming cost V 4 bases and J 2 bases, with 22 bases left between them. The CDR3 has 17 residues. In germline, CDR1 is SGHRS, CDR2 YFSETQ. The CDR3 DNA reads as TGCGCCAGCAGCCCGTTTAGCGTCCGGCAGGCCACCTACGAGCAGTACTTC. The encoded protein is CASSPFSVRQATYEQYF.

V and J are TRBV11-2 and TRBJ2-1, with D possibly matching TRBD2 (6 bases). The CDR3 runs 13 residues. Trimming left V 0 bases short and J 9 bases short, with 9 bases between. The germline CDR1 and CDR2 sequences are SGHAT and FQNNGV. Here the CDR3 DNA reads TGTGCCAGCAGCTTAGATCGGGACTTTGAGCAGTTCTTC. It specifies CASSLDRDFEQFF.

The chain's CDR3 is CASSPNNQPQHF. CDR3 coding DNA: TGTGCCAGCAGCCCCAATAATCAGCCCCAGCATTTT. The gene calls are TRBV12-3 or TRBV12-4 and TRBJ1-5; D gene uncertain. Trimming took off 6 bases at V and 4 bases at J, with 7 bases between the two ends. The CDR3 loop spans 12 amino acids.

The rearrangement joins TRBV5-4 to TRBJ2-5; possibly TRBD1 for D (6 bases). Germline CDR1 is SGHNT and CDR2 is YYREEE (reference sequence). Trimming stripped 2 bases from V and 9 bases from J, with 14 bases between. This CDR3 is built from 13 residues. The CDR3 DNA sequence: TGTGCCAGCAGCTTCCCACAGGGAACGGCCCAGTACTTC. Its translation: CASSFPQGTAQYF.

V gene TRBV11-2 combines with J gene TRBJ2-1; D call uncertain. Deletions cut 1 base from V and 1 base from J, with 11 bases between. Germline CDR1 and CDR2: SGHAT and FQNNGV. The CDR3 spans 16 residues. The CDR3 nucleotides are TGTGCCAGCAGCTTAGGAGGCAGCAAGTCCTACAATGAGCAGTTCTTC. It codes for CASSLGGSKSYNEQFF.

The chain combines TRBV9 with TRBJ1-5; 9 bases map to TRBD1. V was clipped by 3 bases and J by 5 bases; unmatched bases: 0. The V gene's germline CDR1 is SGDLS and CDR2 YYNGEE. The CDR3 totals 13 residues. The CDR3 sequence is CASSGTGDQPQHF. The CDR3 DNA reads as TGTGCCAGCAGCGGGACAGGGGATCAGCCCCAGCATTTT.

The chain uses TRBV11-3 and TRBJ2-3; 9 nucleotides agree with TRBD2. CDR1 SGHNT and CDR2 YENEEA come from the germline V gene. The CDR3 spans 18 residues. V lost 1 base and J lost 2; bases outside the gene matches: 10. CDR3: CASSLGGGREGLTDTQYF. DNA of the CDR3: TGTGCCAGCAGCTTAGGCGGGGGGCGGGAGGGCCTCACAGATACGCAGTATTTT.

The chain has TRBV18 and TRBJ2-7; 7 bases line up with TRBD1. The CDR3 extends over 15 amino acids. Looked up from germline, CDR1 is KGHSH and CDR2 is LQKENI. V was clipped by 3 bases and J by 6 bases; unmatched bases: 11. CDR3 in amino acids: CASSPRQGVVREQYF. The CDR3 DNA is TGTGCCAGCTCACCCCGACAGGGCGTAGTCCGCGAGCAGTACTTC. Drawing the rest from reference TRBV18 and TRBJ2-7, the complete variable domain is NAGVMQNPRHLVRRRGQEARLRCSPMKGHSHVYWYRQLPEEGLKFMVYLQKENIIDESGMPKERFSAEFPKEGPSILRIQQVVRGDSAAYFCASSPRQGVVREQYFGPGTRLTVT.

The rearrangement links TRBV24-1 to TRBJ2-1; the match to TRBD2 covers 15 bases. V trimming: 4 bases; J trimming: 10 bases; junction bases outside the gene matches: 7. CDR1 is KGHDR and CDR2 is SFDVKD in the germline V gene. There are 16 residues in the CDR3. Written as DNA, the CDR3 is TGTGCCACCAGTGACCTGGGACTAGCGGGAGGTGGAGAGCAGTTCTTC. This sequence encodes CATSDLGLAGGGEQFF.

This chain links TRBV4-2 with TRBJ1-5; TRBD1 matches 9 bases. Losses at the gene ends were 0 bases for V and 7 bases for J; bases not matched to a gene: 4. The CDR3 contains 15 residues. Germline assignment: CDR1 LGHNA and CDR2 YNFKEQ. For the CDR3, the DNA is TGTGCCAGCAGCCAAGAAACAGGGGGCTCCCAGCCCCAGCATTTT. Its translation is CASSQETGGSQPQHF.

The CDR3 DNA sequence: TGCGCCAGCAGCCGCGGACAGGGCAGGAACACCGGGGAGCTGTTTTTT. It codes for CASSRGQGRNTGELFF. This chain joins TRBV5-1 and TRBJ2-2, with 8 nucleotides matching TRBD1. CDR3 size: 16 residues. Germline CDR1 SGHRS, CDR2 YFSETQ. J lost 1 base, V lost 4 bases, and 6 bases had no gene match.

This clone was recorded only once. The gene calls are TRBV24-1 and TRBJ1-4; unclear D gene. The CDR3 is 15 amino acids. V gave up 4 bases and J gave up 8 bases, with 16 bases separating them. Germline CDR1 reads KGHDR; CDR2 reads SFDVKD. The CDR3 spells CATSDGGSGVEKLFF. In DNA, the CDR3 is TGTGCCACCAGTGACGGAGGGTCGGGTGTAGAAAAACTGTTTTTT.

The table lists this clone with a few counts. This chain uses TRBV12-3 or TRBV12-4 with TRBJ2-1; tentative D call: TRBD2 (5 bases). Trimming removed 6 bases from V and 7 bases from J, with 13 bases in between. CDR3 length: 13 amino acids. The CDR3 DNA is TGTGCCAGCAGCCGCGGAGGATCGAATGAGCAGTTCTTC. Translation gives CASSRGGSNEQFF.

V and J are TRBV9 and TRBJ1-2; 10 nucleotides line up with TRBD1. CDR3 length: 14 residues. Germline assignment: CDR1 SGDLS and CDR2 YYNGEE. The junction had 5 bases not matched to a gene; V was cut back by 4 bases and J by 5 bases. DNA of the CDR3: TGTGCCAGCAGCCCCCTGGGACAGGGGTATGGCTACACCTTC. Its translation is CASSPLGQGYGYTF.

The rearrangement links TRBV24-1 to TRBJ1-3, with TRBD1 matching over 8 bases. The V and J ends lost 0 bases and 1 base, in that order; junction bases with no gene match: 10. This CDR3 comprises 19 residues. The germline V gene has CDR1 KGHDR and CDR2 SFDVKD. CDR3 coding DNA: TGTGCCACCAGTGATTTGCCCCTCAGCCAGGGGGCTTCTGGAAACACCATATATTTT. It translates to CATSDLPLSQGASGNTIYF.